The clone carrying this T cell receptor (beta chain) was observed at least ten times. This sample is drawn from a study of T cells in Graves' hyperthyroidism and ophthalmopathy. V shed 5 bases, J shed 8 bases, and the junction held 7 bases outside the gene matches. This CDR3 contains 14 residues. The V gene's germline CDR1 is MNHNS and CDR2 SASEGT. The CDR3 regions of TCR beta were amplified from RNA transcripts. The study used the HTBI primer set for a first-round RT-PCR of the TCR CDR3. Each CDR3 protein gets one entry after TCRdb re-called the multiplex PCR reads with MiXCR. The sample shows hundreds of thousands of distinct CDR3 sequences, roughly 14% of them seen only once.

Sequences were obtained from blood. The receptor's source is a woman aged 25 to 39 with Graves' hyperthyroidism that later progressed to Graves' ophthalmopathy. This chain connects TRBV6-1 to TRBJ1-4; TRBD1 matches at 8 bases. Here the CDR3 reads CASSMDRENEKLFF. The CDR3 DNA reads TGTGCCAGCAGTATGGACAGGGAAAACGAAAAACTGTTTTTT.